This T cell receptor beta chain was identified in a study of breast tumors, draining lymph nodes, adjacent tissues. This clonotype was seen many times. The target antigen is unknown. The lymph nodes were axillary draining lymph nodes from breast cancer patients. Notes on the study in general: Compared with basal-like, luminal-like tumors shared significantly more repertoire with nontumor tissue. Tumor T cell lymph node origin was a supported hypothesis, not proven. Tumor repertoires ranked between lymph nodes and nontumor tissue in diversity, with V and J gene preferences. Findings are consistent with lymph node origin and intratumoral expansion of most tumor T cells.

TCRdb processed the multiplex PCR reads anew with MiXCR; each CDR3 protein has one entry. The sample yields 200,000 to 250,000 distinct CDR3 sequences, roughly a third seen once. J lost 7 bases, V lost 4 bases, and 12 bases had no gene match. Germline values: CDR1 MNHNS, CDR2 SASEGT. This CDR3 is built from 16 residues. Sequencing used axillary lymph node tissue. The receptor's source is a female donor with breast cancer. Some clones in this sample may be carry-over from other donors' samples. V usage is TRBV6-1 and J usage is TRBJ1-5, with TRBD1 identical over 8 bases. CDR3 amino acids: CASSGQGMGGSQPQHF. The CDR3 region has the DNA TGTGCCAGCAGTGGACAGGGGATGGGGGGCAGCCAGCCCCAGCATTTT.